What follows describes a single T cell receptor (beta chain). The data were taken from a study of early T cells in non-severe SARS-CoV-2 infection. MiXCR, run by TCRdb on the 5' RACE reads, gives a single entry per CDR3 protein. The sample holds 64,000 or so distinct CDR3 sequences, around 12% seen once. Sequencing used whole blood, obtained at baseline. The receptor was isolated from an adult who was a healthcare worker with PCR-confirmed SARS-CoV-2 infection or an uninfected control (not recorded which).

In DNA, the CDR3 is TGTGCCAGCAGCCAACGGGGAGTGGCGAACACTGAAGCTTTCTTT. Amino acid sequence: CASSQRGVANTEAFF. The V and J genes are TRBV14 and TRBJ1-1; D unclear. The CDR3 extends over 15 amino acids. The V gene's germline CDR1 is SGHDN and CDR2 FVKESK. V dropped 2 bases and J dropped 1 base, with 11 bases sitting between them. Using reference TRBV14 and TRBJ1-1 for the parts outside the CDR3, the full variable domain is EAGVTQFPSHSVIEKGQTVTLRCDPISGHDNLYWYRRVMGKEIKFLLHFVKESKQDESGMPNNRFLAERTGGTYSTLKVQPAELEDSGVYFCASSQRGVANTEAFFGQGTRLTVV.